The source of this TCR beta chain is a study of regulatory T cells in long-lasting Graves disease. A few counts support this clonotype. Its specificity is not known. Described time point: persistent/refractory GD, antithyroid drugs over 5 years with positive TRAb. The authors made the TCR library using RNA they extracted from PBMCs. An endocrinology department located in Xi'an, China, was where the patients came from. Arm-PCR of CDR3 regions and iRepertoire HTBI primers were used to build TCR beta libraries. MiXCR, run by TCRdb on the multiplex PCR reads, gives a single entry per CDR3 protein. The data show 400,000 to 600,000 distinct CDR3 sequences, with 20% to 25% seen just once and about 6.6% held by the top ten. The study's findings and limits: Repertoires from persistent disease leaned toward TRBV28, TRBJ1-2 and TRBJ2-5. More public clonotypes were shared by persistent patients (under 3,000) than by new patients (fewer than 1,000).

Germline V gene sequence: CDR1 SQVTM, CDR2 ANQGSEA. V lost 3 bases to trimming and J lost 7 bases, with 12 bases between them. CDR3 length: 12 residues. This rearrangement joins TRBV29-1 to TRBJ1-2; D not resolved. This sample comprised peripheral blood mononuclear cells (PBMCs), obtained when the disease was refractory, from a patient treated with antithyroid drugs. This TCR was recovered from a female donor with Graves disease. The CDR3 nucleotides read TGCAGCGTTGACAAGGGAGGAGGTGGCTACACCTTC. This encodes CSVDKGGGGYTF.